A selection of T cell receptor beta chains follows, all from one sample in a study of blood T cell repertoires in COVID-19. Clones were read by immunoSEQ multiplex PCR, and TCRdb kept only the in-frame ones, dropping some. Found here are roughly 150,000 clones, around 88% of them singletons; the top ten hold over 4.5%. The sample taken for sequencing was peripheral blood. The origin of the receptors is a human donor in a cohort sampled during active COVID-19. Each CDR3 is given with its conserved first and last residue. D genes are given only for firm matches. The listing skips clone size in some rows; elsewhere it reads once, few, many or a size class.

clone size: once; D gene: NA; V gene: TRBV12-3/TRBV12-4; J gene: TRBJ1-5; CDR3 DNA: TGTGCCAGCAGTTTCAGGGTCGAACAGCCCCAGCATTTT; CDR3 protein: CASSFRVEQPQHF
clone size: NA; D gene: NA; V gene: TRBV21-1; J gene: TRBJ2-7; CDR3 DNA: TGTGCCAGCAGCAAAGCGGGAGGCGGGACAGGGGAGGTCTACGAGCAGTACTTC; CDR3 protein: CASSKAGGGTGEVYEQYF
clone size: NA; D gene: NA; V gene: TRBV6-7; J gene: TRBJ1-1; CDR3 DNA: TGTGCCAGCAGTAACCCAAACAGGGACACTGAAGCTTTCTTT; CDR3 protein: CASSNPNRDTEAFF
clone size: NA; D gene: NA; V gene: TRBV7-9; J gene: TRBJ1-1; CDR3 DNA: TGTGCCAGCAGCCGCGACACTAACACTGAAGCTTTCTTT; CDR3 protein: CASSRDTNTEAFF
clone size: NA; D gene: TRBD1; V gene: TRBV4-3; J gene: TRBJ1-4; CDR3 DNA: TGCGCCAGCAGCCAACCTTCGCGGACAGGGGTCGGAGAAAAACTGTTTTTT; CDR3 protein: CASSQPSRTGVGEKLFF
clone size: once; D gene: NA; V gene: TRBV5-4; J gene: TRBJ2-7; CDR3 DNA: TGTGCCAGCAGCCTAGGACTGGGGAGCCGATACGAGCAGTACTTC; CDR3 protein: CASSLGLGSRYEQYF
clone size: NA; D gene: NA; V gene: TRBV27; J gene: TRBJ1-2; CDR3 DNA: TGTGCCAGCAGGGATGTCGGGGGTTCTAACTATGGCTACACCTTC; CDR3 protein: CASRDVGGSNYGYTF
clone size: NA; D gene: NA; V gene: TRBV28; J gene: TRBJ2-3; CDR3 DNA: TGTGCCAGCAGTTTAGGGAGAAGCACAGATACGCAGTATTTT; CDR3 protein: CASSLGRSTDTQYF
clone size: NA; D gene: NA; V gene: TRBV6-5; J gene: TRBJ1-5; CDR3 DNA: TGTGCCAGCAGCACTTATAGCAATCAGCCCCAGCATTTT; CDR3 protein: CASSTYSNQPQHF
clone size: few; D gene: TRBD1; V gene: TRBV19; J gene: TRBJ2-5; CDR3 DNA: TGTGCCAGTAGACCACAGGGGCTCCAAGAGACCCAGTACTTC; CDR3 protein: CASRPQGLQETQYF
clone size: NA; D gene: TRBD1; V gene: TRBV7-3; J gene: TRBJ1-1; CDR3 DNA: TGTGCCAGCAGCCGACAGGGGGCTGACACTGAAGCTTTCTTT; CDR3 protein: CASSRQGADTEAFF
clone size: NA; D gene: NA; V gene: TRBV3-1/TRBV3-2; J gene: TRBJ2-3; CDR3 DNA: TGTGCCAGCAGCTCAACAGGTGGGCTAGCAGATACGCAGTATTTT; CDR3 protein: CASSSTGGLADTQYF
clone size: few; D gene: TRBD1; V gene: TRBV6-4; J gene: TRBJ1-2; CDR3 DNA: TGTGCCAGCAAGGGACAGGGGGCAGTTGGCTACACCTTC; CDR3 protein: CASKGQGAVGYTF
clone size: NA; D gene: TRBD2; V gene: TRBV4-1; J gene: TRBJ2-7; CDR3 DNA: TGCGCCAGCAGCCAAGCTCATAGCGGGGGGTTCTACGAGCAGTACTTC; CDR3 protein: CASSQAHSGGFYEQYF
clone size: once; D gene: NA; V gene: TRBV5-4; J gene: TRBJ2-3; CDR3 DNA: TGTGCCAGCAGCTTGGCCCCAGGGGGACTCGCAGATACGCAGTATTTT; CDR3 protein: CASSLAPGGLADTQYF
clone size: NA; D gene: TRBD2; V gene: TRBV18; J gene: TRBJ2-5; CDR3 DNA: TGTGCCAGCTCACCCGGCGGGGGAGAGACCCAGTACTTC; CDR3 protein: CASSPGGGETQYF
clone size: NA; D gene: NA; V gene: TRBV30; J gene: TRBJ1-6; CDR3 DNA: TGTGCCTGGAGTTCGGGGGACGGATCACCCCTCCACTTT; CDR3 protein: CAWSSGDGSPLHF
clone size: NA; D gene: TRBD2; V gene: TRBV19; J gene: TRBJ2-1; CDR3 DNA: TGTGCCAGTAGGGCCGGGGGGGGTCAACCCCGCAATGAGCAGTTCTTC; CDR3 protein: CASRAGGGQPRNEQFF
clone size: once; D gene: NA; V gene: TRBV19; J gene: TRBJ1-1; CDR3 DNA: TGTGCCAGTAGCACAGGGAGGGCAACTGAAGCTTTCTTT; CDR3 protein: CASSTGRATEAFF
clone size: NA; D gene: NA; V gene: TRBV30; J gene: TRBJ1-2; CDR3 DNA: TGTGCCTGGGGGAGTGCTAACTATGGCTACACCTTC; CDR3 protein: CAWGSANYGYTF